The 14 T cell receptor beta chains in this list originate from one sample, sequenced in a study of response to subunit inactivated influenza vaccine (dated by TCRdb to between 2017 and 2018). The receptor library was made with RT-PCR. Sequencing instrument: Illumina HiSeq 2500. TCRdb itself trimmed the public reads at Q25 with fastp, ran MiXCR and retained productive beta chains. Each entry is one CDR3 protein sequence, shown with its most common DNA and genes. The sample records about 500,000 distinct CDR3 sequences, approximately 15% of which are singletons. The ten top clones hold 2.5% to 3.5% of the sample. The sequenced sample was CD4+ T cells sorted from PBMCs, obtained around 25 months after vaccination. The origin of the receptors is a man between 50 and 69 years old who received an inactivated influenza vaccine. Donor details come from another sample of the same person, matched by shared clones.

This clonotype was seen a handful of times. The V and J genes are TRBV11-2 and TRBJ2-2; D is unclear. Germline loops: CDR1 SGHAT, CDR2 FQNNGV. V was trimmed by 5 bases and J by 7 bases, leaving 11 bases between them. The CDR3 sequence is 13 residues long. The CDR3 reads CASSPDSLGELFF. CDR3 nucleotides: TGTGCCAGCAGCCCAGACTCCCTCGGGGAGCTGTTTTTT. The full variable domain, completed using reference TRBV11-2 and TRBJ2-2, is EAGVAQSPRYKIIEKRQSVAFWCNPISGHATLYWYQQILGQGPKLLIQFQNNGVVDDSQLPKDRFSAERLKGVDSTLKIQPAKLEDSAVYLCASSPDSLGELFFGEGSRLTVL.

This clonotype has ten or more counts. The V and J genes are TRBV10-2 and TRBJ2-7, with TRBD1 as a possible D gene (6 bases). The CDR3 runs 13 residues. CDR1 WSHSY and CDR2 SAAADI come from the germline V gene. V was clipped by 8 bases and J by 3 bases, with 14 bases between them. The CDR3 loop reads CASVSSGVYEQYF. The DNA of the CDR3 is TGCGCCAGCGTCTCCTCAGGGGTCTACGAGCAGTACTTC.

The gene calls are TRBV6-1 and TRBJ2-5; D perhaps matches TRBD1 (6 bases). V lost 0 bases and J lost 5, with 7 bases in between. This CDR3 has 13 residues. The germline V gene has CDR1 MNHNS and CDR2 SASEGT. CDR3 residues: CASSEARGETQYF. Here the CDR3 DNA reads TGTGCCAGCAGTGAAGCCAGGGGTGAGACCCAGTACTTC.

The J gene is TRBJ1-5, the V gene TRBV29-1, with D hard to call. The CDR3 loop spans 16 amino acids. Germline V gene lookup returns CDR1 SQVTM and CDR2 ANQGSEA. V was cut by 0 bases and J by 1 base, with 13 bases left in between. This chain's CDR3 is CSVEDLSGSSNQPQHF. The CDR3 DNA sequence: TGCAGCGTTGAAGATTTGTCGGGGTCCAGCAATCAGCCCCAGCATTTT.

The chain carries TRBV5-6 and TRBJ2-1; TRBD2 matches at 9 bases. The CDR3 is made up of 17 amino acids. The V segment lost 0 bases and the J segment 0 bases; nucleotides outside the gene matches: 4. In germline, CDR1 is SGHDT, CDR2 YYEEEE. The CDR3 nucleotides are TGTGCCAGCAGCTTGGTAGCGGGAGCTTCCTCCTACAATGAGCAGTTCTTC. Its translation is CASSLVAGASSYNEQFF.

This clonotype has just a few counts. The V call is TRBV29-1, the J call TRBJ2-1; TRBD2 is a possible D gene (5 bases). The length of the CDR3 is 13 residues. Germline V CDR1 and CDR2: SQVTM, ANQGSEA. V was trimmed by 3 bases and J by 3 bases, leaving 9 bases between them. This CDR3 is CSVDGGSYNEQFF. DNA of the CDR3: TGCAGCGTTGATGGTGGGAGCTACAATGAGCAGTTCTTC.

This clonotype was seen more than once but under ten times. This chain uses TRBV5-1 with TRBJ2-5, with a weak D call TRBD2 (5 bases). The germline gives CDR1 SGHRS, CDR2 YFSETQ. Trimming took 1 base from V and 5 from J, leaving 9 bases between them. The CDR3 contains 13 residues. CDR3 DNA sequence: TGCGCCAGCAGCTTGACTAGTGCGGAGACCCAGTACTTC. This translates into CASSLTSAETQYF.

The CDR3 sequence is CSARGVAGHNEQFF. CDR3 DNA: TGCAGTGCTAGAGGAGTAGCGGGACACAATGAGCAGTTCTTC. V gene TRBV20-1 combines with J gene TRBJ2-1, with TRBD2 identical over 8 bases. The CDR3 has 14 residues. The germline CDR1 and CDR2 sequences are DFQATT and SNEGSKA (reference sequence). V trimming: 1 base; J trimming: 5 bases; junction bases outside the gene matches: 4.

This clonotype was seen many times. The chain recombines TRBV12-3 or TRBV12-4 with TRBJ1-1, with D possibly matching TRBD1 (6 bases). V shed 1 base and J shed 7 bases, with 10 bases lying between them. The CDR3 spans 13 residues. CDR3 loop: CASSLGTDGEAFF. Written as DNA, the CDR3 is TGTGCCAGCAGTTTAGGGACAGACGGTGAAGCTTTCTTT.

This chain links TRBV10-3 with TRBJ2-1, with 8 bases aligning to TRBD2. This CDR3 is 14 amino acids long. Germline CDR1 reads ENHRY; CDR2 reads SYGVKD. V gave up 4 bases and J gave up 5 bases; unmatched junction bases: 4. DNA of the CDR3: TGTGCCATCAGTGCAGCGGGAGTTGACAATGAGCAGTTCTTC. Protein: CAISAAGVDNEQFF.

The V call is TRBV20-1, the J call TRBJ1-4, with a weak D call TRBD1 (5 bases). V dropped 6 bases and J dropped 3 bases, with 11 bases sitting between them. Per the germline V gene, CDR1 is DFQATT and CDR2 is SNEGSKA (reference sequence). This CDR3 has 13 residues. The CDR3 region is CSAEGRSNEKLFF. The CDR3 DNA is TGCAGTGCCGAGGGGCGGTCTAATGAAAAACTGTTTTTT.

This clonotype has a count of ten or more. This chain connects TRBV18 to TRBJ2-3; D gene uncertain. In germline, CDR1 is KGHSH, CDR2 LQKENI. This CDR3 has 13 amino acids. V lost 0 bases and J 3 bases, leaving 4 bases between the germline ends. As DNA, the CDR3 is TGTGCCAGCTCACCACCGGGGACAGATACGCAGTATTTT. It codes for CASSPPGTDTQYF.

The sample holds a few counts of this clonotype. This chain joins TRBV15 and TRBJ1-2; D remains ambiguous. Germline CDR1 LNHNV, CDR2 YYDKDF (reference sequence). The CDR3 has 16 amino acids. V was pared by 1 base and J by 0 bases, with 12 bases between. The CDR3 loop reads CATSRGSSGANYGYTF. CDR3 DNA sequence: TGTGCCACCAGCAGAGGGTCTAGTGGGGCTAACTATGGCTACACCTTC.

This clonotype appeared a few times. The chain combines TRBV5-1 with TRBJ1-1, with 11 bases lining up with TRBD1. The germline CDR1 and CDR2 sequences are SGHRS and YFSETQ. The CDR3 runs to 15 residues. The J segment lost 3 bases and the V segment lost 0 bases, leaving 1 base of the junction unmatched. The CDR3 loop reads CASSLEDRGHTEAFF. The CDR3 region has the DNA TGCGCCAGCAGCTTGGAGGACAGGGGGCACACTGAAGCTTTCTTT.